This entry lists 17 T cell receptor beta chains sequenced from one sample in a study of blood T cell repertoires in COVID-19 (dated by TCRdb to 2020 to 2022). Receptor libraries were prepared by the immunoSEQ multiplex PCR assay. TCRdb took over this immuneACCESS table, retaining in-frame rearrangements with V and J assigned. Such tables are incomplete; in checked studies, under half of the missing clones stem from an unresolved V gene, and the remainder is unexplained. The sample includes roughly 66,000 clones, with about 80% observed a single time. Jointly, the top ten make up about 6.2% of the sample. Specimen: peripheral blood. Every receptor here comes from a man aged 55 to 70 with acute or convalescent COVID-19.

This chain connects TRBV20-1 to TRBJ2-1; D not resolved. The ends were cut back, 3 bases at V and 3 bases at J, with 9 bases in the middle. Germline V gene sequence: CDR1 DFQATT, CDR2 SNEGSKA (reference sequence). This CDR3 is built from 13 residues. In DNA, the CDR3 is TGCAGTGCTAGTATCTCTAGCTACAATGAGCAGTTCTTC. This codes for CSASISSYNEQFF.

This chain links TRBV29-1 with TRBJ1-5; D perhaps matches TRBD1 (5 bases). The germline V and J ends were trimmed by 3 bases and 4 bases, with 10 bases remaining between them. The CDR3 is 13 residues long. CDR1 is SQVTM and CDR2 is ANQGSEA in the germline V gene. In DNA, the CDR3 is TGCAGCGTTGACGGGGGTCTTAATCAGCCCCAGCATTTT. Translating gives CSVDGGLNQPQHF.

This chain joins TRBV30 and TRBJ1-6, with D maybe TRBD1 (5 bases). CDR1 and CDR2 from the germline V gene are GTSNPN and SVGIG (reference sequence). Trimming removed 0 bases at V and 9 bases at J, with 15 bases between. The CDR3 is 15 amino acids. CDR3 residues: CAWSVGTQGGSPLHF. The CDR3 DNA is TGTGCCTGGAGTGTAGGTACCCAGGGAGGTTCACCCCTCCACTTT.

This chain joins TRBV3-1 (or the pseudogene TRBV3-2) and TRBJ1-6, with TRBD1 identical over 7 bases. Germline loops: CDR1 LGHDT, CDR2 YNNKEL (reference sequence). V trimming: 5 bases; J trimming: 7 bases; junction bases outside the gene matches: 11. This CDR3 is 16 amino acids long. CDR3 nucleotide sequence: TGTGCCAGCAGCGATGCTCAGGGGGGCCGGAATTCACCCCTCCACTTT. This encodes CASSDAQGGRNSPLHF.

The chain uses TRBV5-4 and TRBJ1-6; a possible D gene is TRBD1 (6 bases). Trimming shortened V by 4 bases and J by 5 bases, and 13 bases separated the two germline ends. Germline V lookup: CDR1 SGHNT, CDR2 YYREEE (reference sequence). This CDR3 is 15 amino acids long. Here the CDR3 reads CASSVGQSHNSPLHF. The CDR3 nucleotides read TGTGCCAGCAGCGTCGGACAGTCTCATAATTCACCCCTCCACTTT.

The chain carries TRBV29-1 and TRBJ1-2; D may be TRBD1 (6 bases). The CDR3 is 13 amino acids. CDR1 and CDR2 (germline): SQVTM, ANQGSEA. V lost 0 bases and J 7 bases, leaving 12 bases between the germline ends. DNA of the CDR3: TGCAGCGTTGAAGATCAGGGAGGGGGTGGCTACACCTTC. It translates to CSVEDQGGGGYTF.

The V and J genes are TRBV6-5 and TRBJ2-2; TRBD2 is a possible D gene (5 bases). Looked up from germline, CDR1 is MNHEY and CDR2 is SVGAGI. This CDR3 is 14 amino acids long. Trimming removed 7 bases from V and 1 base from J, with 10 bases in between. The CDR3 bases are TGTGCCAGCACCCTCGCGGGGAACACCGGGGAGCTGTTTTTT. Its protein is CASTLAGNTGELFF.

The chain carries TRBV6-2 or TRBV6-3 and TRBJ1-1; TRBD1 aligns across 8 bases. Germline values: CDR1 MNHEY, CDR2 SVGEGT. The CDR3 has 15 amino acids. The V gene end was trimmed by 0 bases and the J gene end by 5 bases; junction bases not matched to a gene: 5. CDR3 residues: CASSYSSDRETEAFF. The CDR3 nucleotides are TGTGCCAGCAGTTACTCCTCGGACAGGGAAACTGAAGCTTTCTTT.

V gene TRBV7-9 combines with J gene TRBJ2-2, with TRBD1 as a possible D gene (6 bases). Germline V CDR1 and CDR2: SEHNR, FQNEAQ (reference sequence). CDR3 length equals 13 residues. V was trimmed by 11 bases and J by 5 bases, leaving 15 bases between them. The DNA of the CDR3 is TGTGCCGGGGAAACAGGGCAAACCGGGGAGCTGTTTTTT. Its translation: CAGETGQTGELFF.

The chain is built from TRBV2 and TRBJ2-4, with 8 bases aligning to TRBD2. There are 16 residues in the CDR3. Germline CDR1 reads SNHLY; CDR2 reads FYNNEI. V trimming: 6 bases; J trimming: 6 bases; junction bases outside the gene matches: 13. The CDR3 sequence: CASRERSGGYGNIQYF. The CDR3 region has the DNA TGTGCCAGCAGGGAGAGAAGCGGGGGCTACGGAAACATTCAGTACTTC.

The CDR3 here is CATSSAGGGETQYF. In DNA, the CDR3 is TGTGCCACCAGCTCCGCCGGGGGGGGCGAGACCCAGTACTTC. The J gene is TRBJ2-5, the V gene TRBV15; 8 bases fit TRBD2. The CDR3 contains 14 residues. In germline, CDR1 is LNHNV, CDR2 YYDKDF (reference sequence). V trimming: 5 bases; J trimming: 5 bases; junction bases outside the gene matches: 7.

The V call is TRBV20-1, the J call TRBJ2-1; perhaps TRBD2 as D (5 bases). The CDR3 consists of 11 residues. Germline assignment: CDR1 DFQATT and CDR2 SNEGSKA (reference sequence). With 2 bases removed from V and 12 bases from J, the gap between germline ends came to 11 bases. CDR3: CSARSDGVQFF. In nucleotides, the CDR3 is TGCAGTGCTAGATCAGACGGGGTGCAGTTCTTC.

The rearrangement links TRBV9 to TRBJ2-5; 8 positions match TRBD1. J lost 4 bases, V lost 2 bases, and 10 bases had no gene match. CDR3 length: 16 residues. Germline CDR1 and CDR2: SGDLS and YYNGEE. The chain's CDR3 is CASSVFQGAQGETQYF. CDR3 DNA: TGTGCCAGCAGCGTTTTTCAGGGGGCGCAGGGAGAGACCCAGTACTTC.

This chain's CDR3 is CASSIGTGGGQETQYF. CDR3 nucleotides: TGTGCCAGCAGCATCGGGACAGGGGGAGGCCAAGAGACCCAGTACTTC. The chain employs TRBV7-2 and TRBJ2-5, with 11 bases fitting TRBD1. This CDR3 spans 16 amino acids. The germline gives CDR1 SGHTA, CDR2 FQGNSA. V gave up 5 bases and J gave up 1 base; unmatched junction bases: 6.

The chain joins TRBV25-1 to TRBJ2-5; maybe TRBD1 (6 bases). The CDR3 loop spans 13 amino acids. Looked up from germline, CDR1 is MGHDK and CDR2 is SYGVNS. The V end lost 6 bases, the J end lost 6 bases, and 14 bases lay between the germline ends. Here the CDR3 reads CASRQGGEKTQYF. Here the CDR3 DNA reads TGTGCCAGCAGACAGGGTGGGGAGAAGACCCAGTACTTC.

The V gene is TRBV19, the J gene TRBJ1-5, with 8 bases identical to TRBD1. The length of the CDR3 is 14 residues. Per the germline V gene, CDR1 is LNHDA and CDR2 is SQIVND (reference sequence). V lost 4 bases and J lost 7; bases outside the gene matches: 6. The CDR3 DNA is TGTGCCAGTAGTACCCCCGGACAGGGACAGCCCCAGCATTTT. Amino acids: CASSTPGQGQPQHF.

This clone was found a few times. The J gene is TRBJ2-2, the V gene TRBV5-1, with TRBD1 as a possible D gene (5 bases). This CDR3 is 13 amino acids long. V lost 4 bases, J lost 5 bases, and 9 bases lay in between. Germline CDR1 and CDR2: SGHRS and YFSETQ. For the CDR3, the DNA is TGCGCCAGCAGCGTGACAGTAACCGGGGAGCTGTTTTTT. Protein product: CASSVTVTGELFF. Variable domain in full (rest from reference TRBV5-1 and TRBJ2-2): KAGVTQTPRYLIKTRGQQVTLSCSPISGHRSVSWYQQTPGQGLQFLFEYFSETQRNKGNFPGRFSGRQFSNSRSEMNVSTLELGDSALYLCASSVTVTGELFFGEGSRLTVL.